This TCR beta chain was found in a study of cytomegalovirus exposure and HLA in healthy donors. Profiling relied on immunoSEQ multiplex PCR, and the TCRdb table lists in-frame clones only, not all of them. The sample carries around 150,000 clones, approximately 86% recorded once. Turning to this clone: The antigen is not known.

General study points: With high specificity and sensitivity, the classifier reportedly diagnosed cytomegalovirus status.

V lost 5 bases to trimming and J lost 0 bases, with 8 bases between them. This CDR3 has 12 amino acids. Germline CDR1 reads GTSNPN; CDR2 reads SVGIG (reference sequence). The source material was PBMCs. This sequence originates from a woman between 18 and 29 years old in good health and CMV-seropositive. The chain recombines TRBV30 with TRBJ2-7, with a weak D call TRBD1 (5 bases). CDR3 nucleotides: TGTGCCTGGGCCAGGGACTCCTACGAGCAGTACTTC. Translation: CAWARDSYEQYF. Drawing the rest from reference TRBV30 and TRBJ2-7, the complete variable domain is SQTIHQWPATLVQPVGSPLSLECTVEGTSNPNLYWYRQAAGRGLQLLFYSVGIGQISSEVPQNLSASRPQDRQFILSSKKLLLSDSGFYLCAWARDSYEQYFGPGTRLTVT.